This T cell receptor (beta chain) is from a study of spatial heterogeneity in lung cancer. Germline V CDR1 and CDR2: MNHEY, SVGAGI. The CDR3 extends over 15 amino acids. With 6 bases clipped from V and 4 bases from J, the junction kept 11 bases outside the gene matches. Each TCR cDNA molecule bore a unique molecular identifier. TCRdb used MiXCR to reprocess the 5' RACE reads, holding one entry per CDR3 protein. Among roughly 8,400 distinct CDR3 sequences listed, around 5.7% were seen once. This clonotype showed up many times. Its antigen remains unknown. The sample's time point: sample taken at primary tumor resection. Donors were 55 to 75 untreated early-stage non-small cell lung cancer patients. Notes on the study in general: Estimation of coverage gave values of roughly 6.9% for alpha and around 14% for beta chains in tumor T cells. Intratumoral expanded alpha and beta TCR counts were found to track tumor mutation counts. Ubiquitous nonsynonymous mutations were tracked by counts of ubiquitous expanded TCRs, and regional ones by counts of regional expanded TCRs.

This TCR came from a male donor with early-stage non-small cell lung cancer. J is TRBJ1-2 and V is TRBV6-5, with 7 bases aligning to TRBD1. Sample: lung tumor tissue, taken at surgery. The CDR3 loop reads CASSKSGQILYGYTF. The CDR3 DNA is TGTGCCAGCAGCAAATCGGGACAGATTCTCTATGGCTACACCTTC.